The sequence of this TCR beta chain was determined in a study of shared clonotypes between healthy human individuals. Using immunoSEQ multiplex PCR, the repertoire was profiled, and TCRdb retains in-frame clones only, with some absent. The data show about 510,000 clones, about four fifths seen once. The trim removed 2 bases at V and 4 bases at J, leaving 9 bases unmatched. CDR1 and CDR2 from the germline V gene are ENHRY and SYGVKD. This CDR3 has 16 residues. Sequencing was performed on PBMCs. This sequence joins TRBV10-3 and TRBJ2-7, with 9 nucleotides matching TRBD1. The origin of this receptor is a woman aged 40 to 50 in good health. Some clones in this sample may be carry-over from other donors' samples. The CDR3 region is CAISEPGQGSGYEQYF. The CDR3 DNA sequence: TGTGCCATCAGTGAGCCGGGACAGGGTTCCGGGTACGAGCAGTACTTC.